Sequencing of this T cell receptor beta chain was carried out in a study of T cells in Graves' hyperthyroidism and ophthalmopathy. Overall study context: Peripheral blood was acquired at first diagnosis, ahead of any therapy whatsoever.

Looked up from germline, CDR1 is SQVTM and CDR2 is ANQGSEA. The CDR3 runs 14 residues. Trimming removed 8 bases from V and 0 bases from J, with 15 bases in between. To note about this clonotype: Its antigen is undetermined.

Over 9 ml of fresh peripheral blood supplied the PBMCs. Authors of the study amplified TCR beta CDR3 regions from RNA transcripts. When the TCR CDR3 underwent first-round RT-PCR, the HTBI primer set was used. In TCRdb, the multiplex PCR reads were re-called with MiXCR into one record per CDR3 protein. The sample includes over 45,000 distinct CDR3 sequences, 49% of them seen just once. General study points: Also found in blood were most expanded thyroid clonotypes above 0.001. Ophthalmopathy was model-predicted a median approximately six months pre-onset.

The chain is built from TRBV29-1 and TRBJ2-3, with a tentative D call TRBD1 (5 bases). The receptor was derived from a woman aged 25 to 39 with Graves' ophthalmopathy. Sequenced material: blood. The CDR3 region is CSSLHAGSTDTQYF. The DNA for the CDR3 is TGCAGCAGTTTACATGCAGGGAGCACAGATACGCAGTATTTT.